This T cell receptor (beta chain) was sequenced in a study of blood T cell repertoires in COVID-19 (dated by TCRdb to the early 2020s). Context from the whole study: The collaborator samples originated in the United States, Italy and Spain and spanned the acute and convalescent phases of COVID-19. The prospective study material was composed of cDNA or gDNA derived from T cells, B-cell-depleted T cells, or PBMCs. The dataset comprised deeply sampled blood TCRbeta repertoires from subjects exposed to, actively infected with, or recovered from COVID-19. A freely available public database, intended as a resource for researchers studying the immune response to SARS-CoV-2, is where the repertoires were released. Samples were obtained from the ongoing ImmuneRACE study (first 160 participants) and from 950 to 1,500 subjects provided by 6 global collaborators. Nearly every sample came with metadata listing a de-identified subject ID, COVID-19 status, age in years and sex. Where HLA class I and class II types were available, the types were taken from metadata supplied by the sample provider, not from assay-based typing.

Only a few counts were recorded for this clone. Its antigen specificity is not known. No base quality information exists; no much larger clone differs at one position. Overall study outcomes, separate from this receptor: The amount of clinical and demographic metadata varied by source and participant and was provided uncurated.

TCRbeta CDR3 regions were amplified from genomic DNA by means of the immunoSEQ Assay, a bias-controlled multiplex PCR. On the authors' methods: The number of nucleated cells in each sample was estimated by amplification of reference gene primers within the assay. To quantify the absolute abundance of each unique TCRbeta CDR3 rearrangement, sequence reads were collapsed and filtered. For each sample, productive Simpson clonality was calculated as the square root of Simpson's diversity index over productive rearrangements. TCRdb obtained this table from immuneACCESS and retained in-frame rearrangements with V and J assigned. These tables miss some clones; where compared with another copy, unresolved V genes account for less than half of the shortfall, and the remainder is unexplained. From that table come the V and J calls and clone size; the DNA was used to work out D and trimming. Counted in this sample were 250,000 or so clones; about 88% of them appeared once. In total, the top ten clones hold roughly 1.7% of the sample.

The germline V end is reduced by 4 bases and the J end by 7 bases; junction bases left unmatched: 8. Including the terminal cysteine and phenylalanine, the CDR3 comprises 13 residues. Left in the record is the CDR3 DNA by itself, 39 bases read in frame from the first base. From a lookup of the germline V gene (reference sequence), CDR1 and CDR2 are GTSNPN and SVGIG. Enrolling through a virtual design, the prospective study's participants ranged in age from roughly 18 to 100 years and lived across 24 United States geographic areas. In the prospective study, participants were assigned to cohorts based on the clinical history participants reported in a screening survey and a study questionnaire. ImmuneRACE Cohort 3 recovered participants were defined by two consecutive negative NP/OP PCR tests, healthcare professional clearance, or symptom resolution. In the prospective study, mobile phlebotomists collected whole blood, serum and a nasopharyngeal or oropharyngeal swab from each participant. Additional blood draws and questionnaires over an approximately 2-month period could optionally be provided by prospective study participants. Prospective study blood samples were shipped either frozen or at room temperature before DNA extraction.

What was sequenced was PBMCs or T cells enriched from blood (not recorded which). This sequence uses TRBV30 and TRBJ1-1; TRBD1 lines up with 8 middle nucleotides. This receptor was obtained from a woman aged 50 to 60 who had recovered from COVID-19. The bases are TGTGCCTGGATTCGGACAGGGAGAGGTGAAGCTTTCTTT. It encodes CAWIRTGRGEAFF.